One sample yielded the 2 T cell receptor beta chains listed below, sequenced in a study of blood T cells in healthy people across ages. The authors ran a second PCR of roughly 6 to 12 cycles using a sample-barcoded 5' primer and a J-beta primer mix. TCRdb independently ran MiXCR on the 5' RACE reads; one entry per CDR3 protein. The data show around 940,000 distinct CDR3 sequences, with roughly 51% seen just once and 20% to 25% held by the top ten. The sequenced material came from blood. Receptor source: a woman in her sixties in good health.

Note on this clonotype: The junction and the germline gene differ at one end; a read error may be behind it. The V and J genes are TRBV20-1 and TRBJ2-7, with D maybe TRBD2 (6 bases). Germline V lookup: CDR1 DFQATT, CDR2 SNEGSKA (reference sequence). This CDR3 is built from 13 residues. The CDR3 DNA reads TGCAATGCTAGAGATAGCGGCACCTACGAGCAGTACTTC. Translating gives CNARDSGTYEQYF.

This CDR3 reads CASSFLGATNYGYTF. CDR3 bases: TGTGCCAGCAGTTTTTTAGGAGCCACTAACTATGGCTACACCTTC. The V call is TRBV6-5, the J call TRBJ1-2; D is undetermined. This CDR3 is 15 amino acids long. Between the trimmed V and J ends, which lost 4 bases and 0 bases, there was a span of 12 bases. The germline V gene encodes CDR1 MNHEY and CDR2 SVGAGI.